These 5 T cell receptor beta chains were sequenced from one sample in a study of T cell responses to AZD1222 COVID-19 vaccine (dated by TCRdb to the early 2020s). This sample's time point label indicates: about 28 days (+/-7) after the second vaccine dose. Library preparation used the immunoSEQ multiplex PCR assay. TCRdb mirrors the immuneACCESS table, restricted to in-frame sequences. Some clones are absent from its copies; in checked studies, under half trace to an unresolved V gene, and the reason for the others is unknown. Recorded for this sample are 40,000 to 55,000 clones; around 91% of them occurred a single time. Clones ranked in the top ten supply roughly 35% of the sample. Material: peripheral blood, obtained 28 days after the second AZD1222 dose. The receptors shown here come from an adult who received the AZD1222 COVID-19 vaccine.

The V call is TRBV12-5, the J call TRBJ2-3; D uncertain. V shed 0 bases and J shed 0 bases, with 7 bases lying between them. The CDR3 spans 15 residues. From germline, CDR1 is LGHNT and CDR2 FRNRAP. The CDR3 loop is CASGLVLGSTDTQYF. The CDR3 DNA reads TGTGCTAGTGGTTTGGTACTGGGGAGCACAGATACGCAGTATTTT.

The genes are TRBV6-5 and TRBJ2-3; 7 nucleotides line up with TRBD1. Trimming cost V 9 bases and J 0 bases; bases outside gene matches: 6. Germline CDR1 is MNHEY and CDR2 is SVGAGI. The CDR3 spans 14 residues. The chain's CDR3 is CASVQGSSTDTQYF. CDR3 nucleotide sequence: TGTGCCAGTGTACAGGGGTCTAGCACAGATACGCAGTATTTT.

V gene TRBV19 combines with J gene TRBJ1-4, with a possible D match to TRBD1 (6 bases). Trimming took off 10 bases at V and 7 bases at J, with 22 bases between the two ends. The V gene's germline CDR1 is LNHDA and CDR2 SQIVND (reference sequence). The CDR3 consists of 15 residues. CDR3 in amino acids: CATAPTGGAFEKLFF. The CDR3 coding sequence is TGTGCCACCGCCCCGACCGGGGGGGCCTTTGAAAAACTGTTTTTT.

CDR3 sequence reads: CASSRGQLGSPLHF. DNA of the CDR3: TGTGCCAGCAGCCGCGGACAGCTGGGTTCACCCCTCCACTTT. This rearrangement joins TRBV7-2 to TRBJ1-6; possibly TRBD1 for D (6 bases). This CDR3 is built from 14 residues. Germline lookup yields CDR1 SGHTA and CDR2 FQGNSA. The V end lost 5 bases, the J end lost 9 bases, and 14 bases lay between the germline ends.

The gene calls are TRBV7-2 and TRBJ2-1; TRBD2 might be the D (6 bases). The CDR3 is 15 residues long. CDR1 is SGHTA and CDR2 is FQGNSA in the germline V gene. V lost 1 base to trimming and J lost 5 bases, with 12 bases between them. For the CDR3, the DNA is TGTGCCAGCAGCTTAGAATCGGGACTCGACAATGAGCAGTTCTTC. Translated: CASSLESGLDNEQFF.